Listed below are T cell receptor beta chains from one sample, sequenced in a study of Graves' ophthalmopathy and Graves' hyperthyroidism. TCRdb ran MiXCR on the multiplex PCR reads and lists one entry per CDR3 protein. The sample has over 200,000 distinct CDR3 sequences, 25% to 35% seen once. The source material was peripheral blood. These TCRs come from a man aged 45 to 65 with Graves' ophthalmopathy. Each CDR3 is given with its conserved first and last residue. The D gene is left open where the match is weak. Some rows mark clone size as missing; the rest say once, few, many or name a class of expanded clone.

d_gene	abundance	v_gene	len	j_gene	CDR3nt	CDR3aa
NA	NA	TRBV6-2/TRBV6-3	12	TRBJ1-1	TGTGCCAGCAGGCGGGGGCCAACTGAAGCTTTCTTT	CASRRGPTEAFF
NA	NA	TRBV15	16	TRBJ1-1	TGTGCCACCAGCAGAGATCTGGGTTCCGTCGTCACTGAAGCTTTCTTT	CATSRDLGSVVTEAFF
TRBD1	once	TRBV6-1	14	TRBJ2-7	TGTGCCAGCAGTAAGGGACAGGGGCCCTACGAGCAGTACTTC	CASSKGQGPYEQYF
NA	NA	TRBV7-8	17	TRBJ2-2	TGTGCCAGCAGCTTAGAGATGTGGGGGTCGGACACCGGGGAGCTGTTTTTT	CASSLEMWGSDTGELFF
NA	NA	TRBV12-3/TRBV12-4	13	TRBJ1-2	TGTGCCAGCAGGTCCAGCCGGGGCAGGGGCTACACCTTC	CASRSSRGRGYTF
NA	many	TRBV27	14	TRBJ1-2	TGTGCCAGCCGAAAGGCCACAGTGGACTATGGCTACACCTTC	CASRKATVDYGYTF
NA	many	TRBV6-2/TRBV6-3	12	TRBJ2-5	TGTGCCAGCAGTTACCAGGGTCAGACCCAGTACTTC	CASSYQGQTQYF
NA	NA	TRBV7-9	15	TRBJ1-2	TGTGCCAGCAGCTTAGAATACCAGGGGTCCCATGGCTACACCTTC	CASSLEYQGSHGYTF
NA	many	TRBV30	16	TRBJ1-1	TGTGCCTGGAGTAGGGGGGAGGTTGCCATGAACACTGAAGCTTTCTTT	CAWSRGEVAMNTEAFF
NA	many	TRBV4-1	13	TRBJ1-1	TGCGCCAGCAGCCAGTTAATGAACACTGAAGCTTTCTTT	CASSQLMNTEAFF
NA	many	TRBV6-5	14	TRBJ1-2	TGTGCCAGCAGTTACCGACAAACTAACTATGGCTACACCTTC	CASSYRQTNYGYTF
TRBD1	NA	TRBV6-1	14	TRBJ2-5	TGTGCCAGCAGTCGTTGGGACAGACAAGAGACCCAGTACTTC	CASSRWDRQETQYF
TRBD2	many	TRBV12-3/TRBV12-4	16	TRBJ2-7	TGTGCCAGCAGTTTAGAGGTAGCGGGATGGAGCTACGAGCAGTACTTC	CASSLEVAGWSYEQYF
TRBD1	NA	TRBV7-2	16	TRBJ2-2	TGTGCCAGCAGCTTAAGTTGGGGACAGGGTTTCGGGGAGCTGTTTTTT	CASSLSWGQGFGELFF
NA	many	TRBV7-2	16	TRBJ2-5	TGTGCCAGCAGCCCTACCCCCGGACCGACAGAAGAGACCCAGTACTTC	CASSPTPGPTEETQYF
NA	NA	TRBV28	12	TRBJ2-4	TGTGCCAGCAGTTTAGGCTCAAACATTCAGTACTTC	CASSLGSNIQYF
NA	NA	TRBV6-2/TRBV6-3	11	TRBJ2-7	TGTGCCAGCAGTCCGGGACACGAGCAGTACTTC	CASSPGHEQYF